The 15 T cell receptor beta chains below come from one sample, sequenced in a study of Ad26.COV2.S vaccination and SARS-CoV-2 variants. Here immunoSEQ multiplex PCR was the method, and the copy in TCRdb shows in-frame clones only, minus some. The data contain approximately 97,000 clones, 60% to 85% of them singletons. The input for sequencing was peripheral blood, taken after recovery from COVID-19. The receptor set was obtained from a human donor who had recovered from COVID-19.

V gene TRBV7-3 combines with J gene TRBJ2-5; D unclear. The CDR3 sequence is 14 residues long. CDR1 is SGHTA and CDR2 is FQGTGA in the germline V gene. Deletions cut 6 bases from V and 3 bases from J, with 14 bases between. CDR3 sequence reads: CASSPNGLKETQYF. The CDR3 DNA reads TGTGCCAGCAGTCCAAATGGGTTAAAAGAGACCCAGTACTTC.

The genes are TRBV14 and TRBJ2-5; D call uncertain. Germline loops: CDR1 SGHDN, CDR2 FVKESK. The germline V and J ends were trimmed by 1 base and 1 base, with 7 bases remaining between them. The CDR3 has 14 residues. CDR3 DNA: TGTGCCAGCAGCCAAGTCCTCAGCCAAGAGACCCAGTACTTC. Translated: CASSQVLSQETQYF.

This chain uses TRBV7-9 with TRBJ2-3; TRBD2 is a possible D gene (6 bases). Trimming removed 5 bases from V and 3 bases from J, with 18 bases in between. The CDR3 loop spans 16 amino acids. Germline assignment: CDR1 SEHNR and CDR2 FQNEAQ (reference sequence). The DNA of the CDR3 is TGTGCCAGCAGCGCAGGGACTCGCGGACGGACAGATACGCAGTATTTT. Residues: CASSAGTRGRTDTQYF.

The CDR3 nucleotides read TGTGCCACCAGCAGAGAATGGGGGGGAAATCAGCCCCAGCATTTT. Protein sequence: CATSREWGGNQPQHF. V usage is TRBV15 and J usage is TRBJ1-5; D is perhaps TRBD1 (5 bases). This CDR3 has 15 residues. Germline V gene lookup returns CDR1 LNHNV and CDR2 YYDKDF (reference sequence). The V and J ends lost 0 bases and 4 bases respectively, with 10 bases between them.

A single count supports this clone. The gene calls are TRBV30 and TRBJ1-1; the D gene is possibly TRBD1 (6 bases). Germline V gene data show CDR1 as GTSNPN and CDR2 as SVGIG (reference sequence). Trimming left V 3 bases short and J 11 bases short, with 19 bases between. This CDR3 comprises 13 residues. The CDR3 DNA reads TGTGCCTGGAGCCCCAGGCTCGGGGGGCATGCTTTCTTT. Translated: CAWSPRLGGHAFF.

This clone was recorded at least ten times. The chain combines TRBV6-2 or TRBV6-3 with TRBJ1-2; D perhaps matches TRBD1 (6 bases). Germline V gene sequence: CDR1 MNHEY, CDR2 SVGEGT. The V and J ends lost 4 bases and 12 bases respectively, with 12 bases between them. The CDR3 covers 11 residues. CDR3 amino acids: CASSSGGADTF. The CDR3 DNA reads TGTGCCAGCAGTTCCGGGGGGGCTGACACCTTC.

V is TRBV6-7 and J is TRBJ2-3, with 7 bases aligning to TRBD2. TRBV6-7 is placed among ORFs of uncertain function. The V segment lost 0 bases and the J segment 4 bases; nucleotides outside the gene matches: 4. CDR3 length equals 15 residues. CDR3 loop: CASSYSGGVADTQYF. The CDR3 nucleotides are TGTGCCAGCAGTTACTCGGGGGGGGTCGCAGATACGCAGTATTTT.

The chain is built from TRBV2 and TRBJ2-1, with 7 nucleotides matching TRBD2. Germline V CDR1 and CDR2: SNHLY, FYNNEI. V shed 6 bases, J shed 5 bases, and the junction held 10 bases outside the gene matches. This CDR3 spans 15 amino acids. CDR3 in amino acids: CASRETSRGHNEQFF. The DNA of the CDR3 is TGTGCCAGCAGGGAGACTAGCAGAGGCCACAATGAGCAGTTCTTC.

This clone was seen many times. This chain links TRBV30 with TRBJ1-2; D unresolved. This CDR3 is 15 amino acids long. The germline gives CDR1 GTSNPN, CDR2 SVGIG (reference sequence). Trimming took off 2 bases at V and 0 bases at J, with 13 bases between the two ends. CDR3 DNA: TGTGCCTGGAGTCGTGGGAGCGGGGCTAACTATGGCTACACCTTC. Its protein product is CAWSRGSGANYGYTF.

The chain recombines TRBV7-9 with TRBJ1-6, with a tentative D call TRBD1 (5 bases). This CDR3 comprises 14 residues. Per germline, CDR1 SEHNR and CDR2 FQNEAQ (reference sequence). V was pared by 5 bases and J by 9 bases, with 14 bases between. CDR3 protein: CASSKGVEGSPLHF. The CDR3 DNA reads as TGTGCCAGCAGCAAAGGGGTTGAGGGTTCACCCCTCCACTTT.

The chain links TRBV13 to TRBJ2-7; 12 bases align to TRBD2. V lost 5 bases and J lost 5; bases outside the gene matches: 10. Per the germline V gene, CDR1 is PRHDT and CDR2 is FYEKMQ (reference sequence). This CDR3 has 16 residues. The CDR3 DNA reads TGTGCCAGCAGCCGCCCCCTAGCGGGGGGGCGGCACGAGCAGTACTTC. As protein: CASSRPLAGGRHEQYF.

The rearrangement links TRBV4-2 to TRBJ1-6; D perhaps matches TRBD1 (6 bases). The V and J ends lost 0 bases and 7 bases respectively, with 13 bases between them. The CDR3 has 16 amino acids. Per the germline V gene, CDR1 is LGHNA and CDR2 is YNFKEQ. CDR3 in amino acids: CASSQESRGLNSPLHF. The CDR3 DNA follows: TGTGCCAGCAGCCAAGAGAGTAGGGGGTTGAATTCACCCCTCCACTTT.

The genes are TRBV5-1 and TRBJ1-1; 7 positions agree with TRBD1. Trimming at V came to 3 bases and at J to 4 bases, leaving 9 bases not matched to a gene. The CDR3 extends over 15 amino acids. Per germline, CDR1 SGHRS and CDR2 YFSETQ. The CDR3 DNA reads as TGCGCCAGCAGCTACGTAGGGGGCGGGAGCACTGAAGCTTTCTTT. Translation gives CASSYVGGGSTEAFF.

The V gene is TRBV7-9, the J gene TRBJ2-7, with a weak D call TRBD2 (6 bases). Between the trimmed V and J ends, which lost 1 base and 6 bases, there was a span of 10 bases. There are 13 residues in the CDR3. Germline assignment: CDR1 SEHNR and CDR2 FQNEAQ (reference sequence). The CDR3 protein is CASSLDEGGEQYF. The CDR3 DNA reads TGTGCCAGCAGCTTAGACGAGGGAGGCGAGCAGTACTTC.

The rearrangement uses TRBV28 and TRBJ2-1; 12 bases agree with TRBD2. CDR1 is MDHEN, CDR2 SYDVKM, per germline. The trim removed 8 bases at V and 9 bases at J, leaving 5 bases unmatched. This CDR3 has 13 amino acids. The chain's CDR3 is CASLTSGRREQFF. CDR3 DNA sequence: TGTGCCAGCCTGACTAGCGGGAGACGTGAGCAGTTCTTC.